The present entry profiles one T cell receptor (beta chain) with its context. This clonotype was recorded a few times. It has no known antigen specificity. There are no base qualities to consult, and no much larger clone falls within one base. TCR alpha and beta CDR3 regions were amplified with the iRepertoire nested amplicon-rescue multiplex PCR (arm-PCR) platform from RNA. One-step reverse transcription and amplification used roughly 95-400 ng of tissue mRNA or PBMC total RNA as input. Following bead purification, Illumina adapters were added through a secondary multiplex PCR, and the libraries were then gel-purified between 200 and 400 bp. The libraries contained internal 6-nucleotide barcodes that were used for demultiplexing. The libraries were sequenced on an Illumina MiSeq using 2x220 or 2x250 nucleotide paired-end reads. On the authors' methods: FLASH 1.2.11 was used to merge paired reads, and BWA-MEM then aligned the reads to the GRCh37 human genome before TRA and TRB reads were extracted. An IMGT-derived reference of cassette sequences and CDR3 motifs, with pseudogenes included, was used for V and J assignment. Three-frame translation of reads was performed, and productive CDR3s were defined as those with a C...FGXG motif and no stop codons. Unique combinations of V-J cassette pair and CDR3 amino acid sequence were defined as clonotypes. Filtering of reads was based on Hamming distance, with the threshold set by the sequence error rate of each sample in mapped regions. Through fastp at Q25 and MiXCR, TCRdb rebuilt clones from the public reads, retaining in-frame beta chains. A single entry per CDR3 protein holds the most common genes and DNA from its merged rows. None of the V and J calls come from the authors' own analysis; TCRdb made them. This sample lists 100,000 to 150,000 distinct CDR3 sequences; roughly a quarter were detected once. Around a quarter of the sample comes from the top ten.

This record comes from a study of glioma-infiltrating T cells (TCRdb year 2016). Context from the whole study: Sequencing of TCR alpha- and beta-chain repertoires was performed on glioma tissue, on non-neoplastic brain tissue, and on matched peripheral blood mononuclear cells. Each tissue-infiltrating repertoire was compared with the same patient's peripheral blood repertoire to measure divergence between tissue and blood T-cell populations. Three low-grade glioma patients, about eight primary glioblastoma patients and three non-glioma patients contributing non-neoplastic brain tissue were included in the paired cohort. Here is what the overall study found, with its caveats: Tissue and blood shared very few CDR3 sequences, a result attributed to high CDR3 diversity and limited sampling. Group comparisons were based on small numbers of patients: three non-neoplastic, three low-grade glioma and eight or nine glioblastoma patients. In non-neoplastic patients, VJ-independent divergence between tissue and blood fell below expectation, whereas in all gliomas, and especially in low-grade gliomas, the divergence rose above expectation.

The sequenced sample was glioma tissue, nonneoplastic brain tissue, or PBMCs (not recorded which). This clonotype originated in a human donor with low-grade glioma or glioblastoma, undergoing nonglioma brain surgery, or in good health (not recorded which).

This receptor carries the CDR3 CASTRARSGYTF. The sequenced DNA is TGTGCCAGCACTCGAGCTAGGTCTGGCTACACCTTC. This receptor chain uses TRBV2 and TRBJ1-2; the D gene is not confidently resolved. The CDR3 runs 12 residues from the cysteine to the phenylalanine. The read is trimmed to its CDR3 DNA, 36 bases read in frame from base 1. At the junction V is shortened by 7 bases and J by 7 bases, with 13 bases in between. Reading the germline V gene gives CDR1 SNHLY and CDR2 FYNNEI.